The clone carrying this T cell receptor beta chain has at least ten counts. These data come from a study of regulatory T cells in long-lasting Graves disease. Researchers made TCR beta libraries by using iRepertoire HTBI primers and running Arm-PCR on CDR3 regions. Each CDR3 protein is one row after TCRdb ran MiXCR on the multiplex PCR reads. The sample yields about 430,000 distinct CDR3 sequences, over 14% seen once. Time point given: newly diagnosed GD, antithyroid drugs for less than 3 months. The TCR library was made from RNA extracted from PBMCs. V lost 0 bases, J lost 8 bases, and 6 bases stayed unmatched. The germline V gene encodes CDR1 SGHDT and CDR2 YYEEEE. This CDR3 contains 17 residues. Separately, the same data were catalogued under a study of T cells in Graves' hyperthyroidism and ophthalmopathy. That work contributes: By a 13 V-J model, ophthalmopathy was set apart from stable hyperthyroidism.

The specimen was peripheral blood mononuclear cells (PBMCs), collected at new diagnosis, from a patient treated with antithyroid drugs. This chain connects TRBV5-6 to TRBJ2-1; TRBD2 aligns across 15 bases. This receptor was obtained from a woman aged 40 to 50 with Graves disease. In nucleotides, the CDR3 is TGTGCCAGCAGCTTGGCCAAGGGGACTAGCGGGAGGCATGAGCAGTTCTTC. Amino acid sequence: CASSLAKGTSGRHEQFF.